A selection of T cell receptor beta chains follows, all from one sample in a study of blood T cell repertoires in COVID-19. Clones were sequenced by immunoSEQ multiplex PCR, and TCRdb holds only the in-frame ones, with some missing. The sample lists about 170,000 clones, around nine tenths seen once, with approximately 0.6% in the top ten. The sequenced sample consisted of peripheral blood. The receptors stem from a man in his sixties with COVID-19, enrolled during active disease. CDR3s include the opening cysteine and the closing phenylalanine or tryptophan. D genes are given only for firm matches. Clone size is not always given. Where it is, it says once, few, many or a class for expanded clones.

>NA|TRBV19|TRBJ2-1|NA
TGTGCCAGTAGTGGACACGGGAGCTCCTACAATGAGCAGTTCTTC
CASSGHGSSYNEQFF
>NA|TRBV11-2|TRBJ1-6|NA
TGTGCCAGCAGCTTAGAGGGGCTGGGGAATTCACCCCTCCACTTT
CASSLEGLGNSPLHF
>NA|TRBV6-5|TRBJ1-4|NA
TGTGCCAGCAGTTACTTCTCTCGGGGGGGAGGTGAAAAACTGTTTTTT
CASSYFSRGGGEKLFF
>NA|TRBV5-4|TRBJ1-6|few
TGTGCCAGCAGCCCTCGGACAGATCAGAATTCACCCCTCCACTTT
CASSPRTDQNSPLHF
>NA|TRBV27|TRBJ2-5|NA
TGTGCCAGCGGGATGATGGGGGCCTTAGAGACCCAGTACTTC
CASGMMGALETQYF
>TRBD2|TRBV5-4|TRBJ2-7|NA
TGTGCCAGCAGCAGCCAGACTAGCGGCTACGAGCAGTACTTC
CASSSQTSGYEQYF
>NA|TRBV29-1|TRBJ2-7|NA
TGCAGCGTCATGACTGGTTACGAGCAGTACTTC
CSVMTGYEQYF
>NA|TRBV10-3|TRBJ1-6|NA
TGTGCCATCACGGGGGGGACTAATTCACCCCTCCACTTT
CAITGGTNSPLHF
>TRBD1|TRBV7-8|TRBJ2-5|NA
TGTGCCAGCAGCCGGACAGGGCAATCGGAGACCCAGTACTTC
CASSRTGQSETQYF
>TRBD1|TRBV5-6|TRBJ2-1|NA
TGTGCCAGCAGCCTAGACAGGGGAAATGAGCAGTTCTTC
CASSLDRGNEQFF
>NA|TRBV5-1|TRBJ1-1|NA
TGCGCCAGCAGCTTGGAAGCGAACACTGAAGCTTTCTTT
CASSLEANTEAFF
>NA|TRBV7-3|TRBJ2-3|NA
TGTGCCAGCAGCCTAGGACATTCTAGCACAGATACGCAGTATTTT
CASSLGHSSTDTQYF
>NA|TRBV21-1|TRBJ2-7|NA
TGTGCCAGCAGCGCCATGGGGGACACTCTCTCCTACGAGCAGTACTTC
CASSAMGDTLSYEQYF
>NA|TRBV6-5|TRBJ1-3|NA
TGTGCCAGCAGATTCGTTGGGGGGGGAAACACCATATATTTT
CASRFVGGGNTIYF
>NA|TRBV19|TRBJ1-6|NA
TGTGCCAGTAGTACGACAGCGAGTGATTCACCCCTCCACTTT
CASSTTASDSPLHF
>NA|TRBV28|TRBJ1-2|NA
TGTGCCAGCAACCCCCAGCAGGGCAAGAGCTCTGGCTACACCTTC
CASNPQQGKSSGYTF
>TRBD2|TRBV5-1|TRBJ2-3|once
TGCGCCAGCAGCTTGAAAGCGGGGAGCACAGATACGCAGTATTTT
CASSLKAGSTDTQYF
>TRBD2|TRBV4-3|TRBJ2-1|NA
TGCGCCAGCAGCCGTGAAACGGGAGGCCATTACAGCTCCTACAATGAGCAGTTCTTC
CASSRETGGHYSSYNEQFF
>TRBD2|TRBV27|TRBJ2-1|NA
TGTGCCAGCAGTTCCTCCGAAATAGCGGGAAGAGCCTACAATGAGCAGTTCTTC
CASSSSEIAGRAYNEQFF
>TRBD1|TRBV5-1|TRBJ2-7|NA
TGCGCCAGCGGAACAGGGGACCCCTACGAGCAGTACTTC
CASGTGDPYEQYF
>TRBD1|TRBV19|TRBJ1-5|NA
TGTGCCAGTAGCTCCAGGGGGCTGAATCAGCCCCAGCATTTT
CASSSRGLNQPQHF
>NA|TRBV6-5|TRBJ1-2|NA
TGTGCCAGCAGTTCCCCGAACATGGGCAACTATGGCTACACCTTC
CASSSPNMGNYGYTF
>NA|TRBV7-9|TRBJ1-1|NA
TGTGCCAGCAGCGAGGGGAACACTGAAGCTTTCTTT
CASSEGNTEAFF